The 17 T cell receptor beta chains reported below all come from one sample, sequenced in a study of OX40 agonist ivuxolimab in advanced cancers. Generated by immunoSEQ multiplex PCR, the TCRdb table keeps only in-frame clones and is missing some. The repertoire includes around 80,000 clones, approximately 82% of them detected once, and 5% sits in the top ten. This sample comprised CD4+ or CD8+ T cells sorted from blood, obtained in a trial of the OX40 agonist ivuxolimab. All receptors derive from an adult with an advanced solid tumor such as melanoma, head and neck, liver or kidney cancer.

This chain links TRBV28 with TRBJ2-2, with TRBD2 matching 11 bases. The trim removed 6 bases at V and 8 bases at J, leaving 5 bases unmatched. The CDR3 sequence is 14 residues long. The V gene's germline CDR1 is MDHEN and CDR2 SYDVKM. The CDR3 DNA reads TGTGCCAGCAGGACCACTAGCGGGAGAGGGGAGCTGTTTTTT. Translated, it gives CASRTTSGRGELFF. Full variable domain (rest looked up from reference TRBV28 and TRBJ2-2): DVKVTQSSRYLVKRTGEKVFLECVQDMDHENMFWYRQDPGLGLRLIYFSYDVKMKEKGDIPEGYSVSREKKERFSLILESASTNQTSMYLCASRTTSGRGELFFGEGSRLTVL.

About this clone: Additional DNA sequences in this sample encode the identical CDR3. The chain recombines TRBV18 with TRBJ1-3, with 7 bases fitting TRBD1. CDR1 KGHSH and CDR2 LQKENI come from the germline V gene. The CDR3 is 14 amino acids. The ends lost 2 bases at V and 2 bases at J; junction bases unmatched: 0. In DNA, the CDR3 is TGTGCCAGCTCACCAGGGACAGCTGGAAACACCATATATTTT. Translated: CASSPGTAGNTIYF.

This clone is labeled as large. Other nucleotide sequences in the sample specify the same CDR3. The chain employs TRBV19 and TRBJ2-1; 10 bases are a match to TRBD2. The CDR3 has 15 amino acids. With 6 bases clipped from V and 2 bases from J, the junction kept 4 bases outside the gene matches. Germline V CDR1 and CDR2: LNHDA, SQIVND (reference sequence). The CDR3 here is CASSAGTSAYNEQFF. The CDR3, as DNA: TGTGCCAGTAGCGCCGGGACTAGCGCCTACAATGAGCAGTTCTTC.

The rearrangement joins TRBV5-1 to TRBJ1-1; tentatively, D is TRBD1 (5 bases). The CDR3 is made up of 15 amino acids. V was clipped by 0 bases and J by 3 bases, with 12 bases between them. The germline CDR1 and CDR2 sequences are SGHRS and YFSETQ. The CDR3 region is CASSLGFGGDTEAFF. The CDR3, as DNA: TGCGCCAGCAGCTTGGGTTTTGGGGGAGACACTGAAGCTTTCTTT.

The rearrangement links TRBV19 to TRBJ2-2; 11 bases fit TRBD1. This CDR3 is 16 amino acids long. In germline, CDR1 is LNHDA, CDR2 SQIVND (reference sequence). V trimming: 6 bases; J trimming: 7 bases; junction bases outside the gene matches: 10. This chain's CDR3 is CASSPRTGGNDGELFF. CDR3 bases: TGTGCCAGTAGCCCTAGGACAGGGGGCAATGACGGGGAGCTGTTTTTT.

J is TRBJ2-5 and V is TRBV7-6; 10 bases fit TRBD2. V was clipped by 0 bases and J by 5 bases; unmatched bases: 9. The CDR3 covers 17 residues. The V gene's germline CDR1 is SGHVS and CDR2 FNYEAQ. The CDR3 loop is CASSLAGTSGNGETQYF. The CDR3 DNA is TGTGCCAGCAGCTTAGCGGGAACTAGCGGGAATGGGGAGACCCAGTACTTC.

The chain joins TRBV28 to TRBJ2-3; D assignment may be TRBD1 or TRBD2 (5 bases each). V gave up 5 bases and J gave up 5 bases, with 14 bases separating them. Looked up from germline, CDR1 is MDHEN and CDR2 is SYDVKM. The CDR3 contains 14 residues. The CDR3 reads CASSRDQQRDTQYF. The CDR3 DNA reads TGTGCCAGCAGTCGGGACCAGCAAAGAGATACGCAGTATTTT. The full variable domain, in which reference TRBV28 and TRBJ2-3 provide the parts outside the CDR3, is DVKVTQSSRYLVKRTGEKVFLECVQDMDHENMFWYRQDPGLGLRLIYFSYDVKMKEKGDIPEGYSVSREKKERFSLILESASTNQTSMYLCASSRDQQRDTQYFGPGTRLTVL.

This chain links TRBV6-6 with TRBJ2-1; D is possibly TRBD1 (5 bases). Germline lookup yields CDR1 MNHNY and CDR2 SVGAGI (reference sequence). V lost 4 bases and J lost 1, with 14 bases in between. The CDR3 covers 16 residues. For the CDR3, the DNA is TGTGCCAGCAGTTCCTCTACAGGTAGATCCTACAATGAGCAGTTCTTC. This gives the protein CASSSSTGRSYNEQFF.

The J gene is TRBJ1-6, the V gene TRBV6-1, with D hard to call. From germline, CDR1 is MNHNS and CDR2 SASEGT. This CDR3 contains 13 residues. V was cut by 4 bases and J by 5 bases, with 6 bases left in between. The DNA of the CDR3 is TGTGCCAGCAGTGGACGGGATAATTCACCCCTCCACTTT. It encodes CASSGRDNSPLHF.

V is TRBV21-1 and J is TRBJ1-1. TRBV21-1 is assigned pseudogene status. CDR3 length equals 13 residues. The CDR3 DNA follows: TGTGCCAGCAGCAATCGGGGCGGAGATGAAGCTTTCTTT. This sequence encodes CASSNRGGDEAFF.

This clone was detected only once. The chain has TRBV7-3 and TRBJ2-7; 8 bases match TRBD2. The CDR3 has 16 residues. Trimming at V came to 0 bases and at J to 4 bases, leaving 8 bases not matched to a gene. From germline, CDR1 is SGHTA and CDR2 FQGTGA. In DNA, the CDR3 is TGTGCCAGCAGCTTAACTGGCGCGGGGGGTTTTTACGAGCAGTACTTC. Translation: CASSLTGAGGFYEQYF.

The rearrangement uses TRBV2 and TRBJ2-3; D is possibly TRBD1 (5 bases). Germline V lookup: CDR1 SNHLY, CDR2 FYNNEI. The CDR3 has 14 residues. Trimming took 5 bases from V and 4 from J, leaving 13 bases between them. The CDR3 region is CASSLLGEADTQYF. The CDR3 region has the DNA TGTGCCAGCAGTCTCCTAGGGGAAGCAGATACGCAGTATTTT. The complete variable domain, with remaining parts taken from reference TRBV2 and TRBJ2-3, reads EPEVTQTPSHQVTQMGQEVILRCVPISNHLYFYWYRQILGQKVEFLVSFYNNEISEKSEIFDDQFSVERPDGSNFTLKIRSTKLEDSAMYFCASSLLGEADTQYFGPGTRLTVL.

The chain has TRBV16 and TRBJ2-2, with D unclear. V was trimmed by 2 bases and J by 8 bases, leaving 9 bases between them. From germline, CDR1 is KGHSY and CDR2 FQNENV. The CDR3 has 13 amino acids. The CDR3 region is CASSQAARGELFF. CDR3 nucleotide sequence: TGTGCCAGCAGCCAAGCCGCCAGAGGGGAGCTGTTTTTT.

This clone has a handful of counts. This chain uses TRBV5-8 with TRBJ2-7, with 15 bases aligning to TRBD2. Germline assignment: CDR1 SGHTS and CDR2 YDEGEE. The junction had 3 bases not matched to a gene; V was cut back by 0 bases and J by 5 bases. This CDR3 contains 16 residues. The CDR3 nucleotides read TGTGCCAGCAGCTTGGGGACTAGCGGGAGGGCCCACGAGCAGTACTTC. Amino acids: CASSLGTSGRAHEQYF.

The rearrangement joins TRBV15 to TRBJ1-1; 7 bases line up with TRBD1. Losses at the gene ends were 9 bases for V and 3 bases for J; bases not matched to a gene: 7. The length of the CDR3 is 13 residues. Germline CDR1 and CDR2: LNHNV and YYDKDF (reference sequence). CDR3 amino acids: CATRTGYDTEAFF. DNA of the CDR3: TGTGCCACTAGGACAGGTTACGACACTGAAGCTTTCTTT.

The chain couples TRBV6-5 to TRBJ2-1; no definite D call. The germline gives CDR1 MNHEY, CDR2 SVGAGI. The germline V and J ends were trimmed by 6 bases and 5 bases, with 14 bases remaining between them. This CDR3 spans 14 amino acids. CDR3 region: CASSRLGRNNEQFF. The CDR3 coding sequence is TGTGCCAGCAGCCGCTTGGGTCGCAACAATGAGCAGTTCTTC.

V is TRBV6-6 and J is TRBJ1-5; unclear D gene. CDR3 length: 12 residues. Germline values: CDR1 MNHNY, CDR2 SVGAGI (reference sequence). The V end lost 1 base, the J end lost 4 bases, and 2 bases lay between the germline ends. CDR3 sequence: CASSYLNQPQHF. Here the CDR3 DNA reads TGTGCCAGCAGTTACTTGAATCAGCCCCAGCATTTT.